The 21 T cell receptor beta chains in this list originate from one sample, sequenced in a study of CXCR3-negative and CXCR3-positive naive CD8 T cells. The libraries of TRB cDNA were prepared using 5' RACE with UMI labels. Following a re-call of the 5' RACE reads, TCRdb has one entry per CDR3 protein and lacks DNA. This table holds 100,000 to 150,000 distinct CDR3 sequences. The specimen sequenced was naive CXCR3- CD8+ T cells from blood. Subset noted: CD45RO-CCR7+CD27+CD95- naive CD8+ T cells lacking CXCR3 (TNR3-). The receptor source for this set is a human donor in good health. Some clones in this sample may be carry-over from other donors' samples.

V gene TRBV7-9 combines with J gene TRBJ2-1; TCRdb proposes TRBD1, but this gene call is untestable without DNA. The CDR3 contains 15 residues. Looked up from germline, CDR1 is SEHNR and CDR2 is FQNEAQ (reference sequence). CDR3 residues: CASSLAGASYNEQFF.

This chain uses TRBV15 with TRBJ2-1; the TCRdb D gene call, TRBD1, has no DNA to confirm it. CDR1 is LNHNV, CDR2 YYDKDF, per germline (reference sequence). This CDR3 is 14 amino acids long. The CDR3 loop reads CATSGTGRDNEQFF.

The chain recombines TRBV27 with TRBJ2-5; TCRdb outputs TRBD1, but without DNA this stays unchecked. Germline CDR1 and CDR2: MNHEY and SMNVEV (reference sequence). The CDR3 runs to 12 residues. CDR3 sequence: CASSLWGETQYF.

CDR3: CSALGGGGGYTF. V is TRBV29-1 and J is TRBJ1-2. CDR3 length: 12 amino acids. Per germline, CDR1 SQVTM and CDR2 ANQGSEA.

The CDR3 protein is CASSYGQGGNEQFF. The V gene is TRBV5-1, the J gene TRBJ2-1; TCRdb outputs TRBD2, but without DNA this stays unchecked. This CDR3 is built from 14 residues. From germline, CDR1 is SGHRS and CDR2 YFSETQ.

This chain uses TRBV4-3 with TRBJ2-1; with no DNA, the TCRdb D assignment of TRBD1 cannot be verified. CDR3 size: 16 residues. Germline V gene data show CDR1 as LGHNA and CDR2 as YSLEER. CDR3 loop: CASSQVSGQGGNEQFF.

This chain joins TRBV5-1 and TRBJ2-3; checking the TCRdb D call of TRBD1 is not possible without DNA. The CDR3 length is 15 residues. Germline CDR1 and CDR2: SGHRS and YFSETQ. The CDR3 loop is CASSLGDRDSDTQYF.

The chain has TRBV5-4 and TRBJ2-2. Germline V gene lookup returns CDR1 SGHNT and CDR2 YYREEE (reference sequence). CDR3 length equals 16 residues. The CDR3 spells CASSSGLARSTGELFF.

The V and J genes are TRBV3-1 and TRBJ2-1; without DNA, the TCRdb call of TRBD1 cannot be checked. The CDR3 is 17 residues long. CDR1 is LGHDT, CDR2 YNNKEL, per germline (reference sequence). The CDR3 is CASSQEVVGGTYNEQFF.

V gene TRBV12-3 or TRBV12-4 combines with J gene TRBJ2-5; TCRdb's D gene call, TRBD1, goes unchecked for lack of DNA. The CDR3 spans 14 residues. The CDR3 here is CASSNWDSQETQYF.

The chain employs TRBV20-1 and TRBJ2-7; without DNA, the TCRdb call of TRBD2 cannot be checked. Per germline, CDR1 DFQATT and CDR2 SNEGSKA (reference sequence). The CDR3 is 14 amino acids. CDR3 sequence: CSARGASGVYEQYF.

V is TRBV5-1 and J is TRBJ2-1. Per germline, CDR1 SGHRS and CDR2 YFSETQ. The CDR3 extends over 12 amino acids. The chain's CDR3 is CASSLALPEQFF.

The rearrangement links TRBV12-3 or TRBV12-4 to TRBJ2-5; TCRdb lists TRBD1, though no DNA is available to test this call. The CDR3 runs to 13 residues. The CDR3: CASSPWGEEAQYF.

The chain carries TRBV4-3 and TRBJ2-1; TCRdb's D call, TRBD1, is unchecked because there is no DNA. The CDR3 is 14 amino acids. From germline, CDR1 is LGHNA and CDR2 YSLEER. CDR3 in amino acids: CASKTGTGSNEQFF.

The rearrangement links TRBV15 to TRBJ2-5; the TCRdb call, TRBD2, lacks DNA for checking. The length of the CDR3 is 17 residues. The germline V gene encodes CDR1 LNHNV and CDR2 YYDKDF (reference sequence). This CDR3 reads CATSTPEAGGIQETQYF. Drawing the rest from reference TRBV15 and TRBJ2-5, the complete variable domain is DAMVIQNPRYQVTQFGKPVTLSCSQTLNHNVMYWYQQKSSQAPKLLFHYYDKDFNNEADTPDNFQSRRPNTSFCFLDIRSPGLGDTAMYLCATSTPEAGGIQETQYFGPGTRLLVL.

The rearrangement uses TRBV29-1 and TRBJ2-7. This CDR3 spans 17 amino acids. Germline assignment: CDR1 SQVTM and CDR2 ANQGSEA. The CDR3: CSVEDWKRQGGAYEQYF.

The chain combines TRBV25-1 with TRBJ1-3; TCRdb lists TRBD1, though no DNA is available to test this call. The CDR3 runs to 17 residues. Germline V gene sequence: CDR1 MGHDK, CDR2 SYGVNS. The CDR3 reads CASSEPRQGTSGNTIYF.

CDR3 region: CSAHLGLLGTQYF. The J gene is TRBJ2-5, the V gene TRBV20-1; TCRdb's D gene call, TRBD2, goes unchecked for lack of DNA. The CDR3 is 13 amino acids. Germline V CDR1 and CDR2: DFQATT, SNEGSKA (reference sequence).

The J gene is TRBJ1-4, the V gene TRBV6-5. Germline assignment: CDR1 MNHEY and CDR2 SVGAGI. This CDR3 region has 15 residues. CDR3 region: CASSQEGATNEKLFF.

The chain uses TRBV27 and TRBJ1-1. The V gene's germline CDR1 is MNHEY and CDR2 SMNVEV (reference sequence). The CDR3 has 13 residues. The CDR3 sequence: CASRTSVWTEAFF.

This chain uses TRBV29-1 with TRBJ1-1; the TRBD1 assignment by TCRdb is unverifiable without DNA. Germline-derived CDR1 and CDR2 are SQVTM and ANQGSEA. The CDR3 totals 13 residues. The CDR3 here is CSVRQGEYTEAFF.